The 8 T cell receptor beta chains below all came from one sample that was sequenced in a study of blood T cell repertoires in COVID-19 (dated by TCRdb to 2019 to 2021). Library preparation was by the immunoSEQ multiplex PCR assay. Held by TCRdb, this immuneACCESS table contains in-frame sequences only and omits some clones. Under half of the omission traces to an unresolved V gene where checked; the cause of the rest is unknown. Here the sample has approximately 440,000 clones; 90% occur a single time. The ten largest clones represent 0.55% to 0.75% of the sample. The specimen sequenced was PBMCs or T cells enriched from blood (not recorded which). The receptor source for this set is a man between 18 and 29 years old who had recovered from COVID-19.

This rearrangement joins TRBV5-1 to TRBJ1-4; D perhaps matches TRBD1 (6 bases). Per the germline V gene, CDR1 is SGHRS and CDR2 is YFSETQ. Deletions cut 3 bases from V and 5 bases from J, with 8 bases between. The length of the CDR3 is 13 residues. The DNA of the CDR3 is TGCGCCAGCAGCTGGGGGGGCAATGAAAAACTGTTTTTT. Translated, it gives CASSWGGNEKLFF.

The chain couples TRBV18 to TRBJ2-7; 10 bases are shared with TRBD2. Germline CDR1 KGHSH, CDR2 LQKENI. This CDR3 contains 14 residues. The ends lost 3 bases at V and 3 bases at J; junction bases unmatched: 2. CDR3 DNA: TGTGCCAGCTCACCCGGGACTAGCGACTACGAGCAGTACTTC. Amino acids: CASSPGTSDYEQYF.

CDR3 sequence: CASSLGYEQYF. The CDR3 bases are TGTGCCAGCAGTCTAGGCTACGAGCAGTACTTC. The chain carries TRBV6-5 and TRBJ2-7, with D hard to call. Germline loops: CDR1 MNHEY, CDR2 SVGAGI. V was shortened by 5 bases and J by 3 bases, with 5 bases between the two germline ends. This CDR3 comprises 11 residues.

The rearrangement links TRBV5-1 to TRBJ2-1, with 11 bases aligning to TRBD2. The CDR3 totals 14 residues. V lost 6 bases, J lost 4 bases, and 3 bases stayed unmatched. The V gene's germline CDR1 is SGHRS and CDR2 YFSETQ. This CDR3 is CASTRLAGYNEQFF. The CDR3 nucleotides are TGCGCCAGCACCCGACTAGCGGGGTACAATGAGCAGTTCTTC.

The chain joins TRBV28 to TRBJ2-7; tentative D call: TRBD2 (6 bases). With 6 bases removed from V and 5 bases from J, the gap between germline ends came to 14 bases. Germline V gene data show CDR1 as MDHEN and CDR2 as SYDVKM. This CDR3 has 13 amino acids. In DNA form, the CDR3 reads TGTGCCAGCAGGCCGGGCGGGGAGAACGAGCAGTACTTC. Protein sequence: CASRPGGENEQYF.

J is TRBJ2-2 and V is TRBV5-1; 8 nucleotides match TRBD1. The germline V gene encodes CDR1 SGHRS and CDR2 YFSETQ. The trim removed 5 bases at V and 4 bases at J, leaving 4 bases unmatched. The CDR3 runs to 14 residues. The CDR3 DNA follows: TGCGCCAGCAGGGAGACAGGGGTCACCGGGGAGCTGTTTTTT. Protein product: CASRETGVTGELFF.

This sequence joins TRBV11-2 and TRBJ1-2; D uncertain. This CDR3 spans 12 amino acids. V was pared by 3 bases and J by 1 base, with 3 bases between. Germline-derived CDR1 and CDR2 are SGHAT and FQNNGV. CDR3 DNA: TGTGCCAGCAGCTTCCGTAACTATGGCTACACCTTC. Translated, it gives CASSFRNYGYTF. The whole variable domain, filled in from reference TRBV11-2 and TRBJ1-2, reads EAGVAQSPRYKIIEKRQSVAFWCNPISGHATLYWYQQILGQGPKLLIQFQNNGVVDDSQLPKDRFSAERLKGVDSTLKIQPAKLEDSAVYLCASSFRNYGYTFGSGTRLTVV.

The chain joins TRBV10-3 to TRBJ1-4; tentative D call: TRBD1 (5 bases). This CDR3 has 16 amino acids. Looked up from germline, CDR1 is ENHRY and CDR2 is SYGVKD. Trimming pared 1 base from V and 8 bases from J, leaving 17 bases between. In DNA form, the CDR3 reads TGTGCCATCAGTGAGTTGGGACTGCAAAAAGGGGAAAAACTGTTTTTT. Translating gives CAISELGLQKGEKLFF.